This T cell receptor beta chain was found in a study of CD8 T cells in ankylosing spondylitis. Study-wide results and caveats: Several highly homologous variants formed a TCR beta motif that appeared characteristic of ankylosing spondylitis blood.

In regard to this clonotype: The antigen remains unidentified.

The CDR3 is 13 residues long. Trimming pared 5 bases from V and 5 bases from J, leaving 11 bases between. Germline V gives CDR1 MDHEN, CDR2 SYDVKM. TCRdb redid the calling of the 5' RACE reads with MiXCR, one entry per CDR3 protein. This table has some 120,000 distinct CDR3 sequences, around 13% appearing once. The clonotype comes from a female donor with ankylosing spondylitis or in good health (not recorded which). The rearrangement uses TRBV28 and TRBJ2-3; D not certain. The specimen sequenced was blood, either unsorted or a sorted T cell fraction (not recorded which). CDR3 in DNA: TGTGCCAGCAGTGCCGTGCCGGGAGATACGCAGTATTTT. Translated: CASSAVPGDTQYF.